This T cell receptor beta chain was recorded in a study of Graves' ophthalmopathy and Graves' hyperthyroidism. This clonotype was observed a few times. As the template, RNA transcripts were used to amplify TCR beta CDR3 regions. RT-PCR was first run with HTBI primers, then multiplex PCR in a second round. TCRdb redid the calling of the multiplex PCR reads with MiXCR, one entry per CDR3 protein. The sample carries about 500,000 distinct CDR3 sequences, about two fifths recorded once. The V gene's germline CDR1 is DFQATT and CDR2 SNEGSKA (reference sequence). CDR3 size: 14 residues. V lost 5 bases and J 4 bases, leaving 16 bases between the germline ends.

This sequence was found in an adult man with Graves' hyperthyroidism. The V and J genes are TRBV20-1 and TRBJ2-3, with a possible D match to TRBD1 (5 bases). Sequenced input: peripheral blood or thyroid tissue (not recorded which). The CDR3, as DNA: TGCAGTGCTCTCACTCCGTCAGGGTCAGATACGCAGTATTTT. Translated, it gives CSALTPSGSDTQYF.